This T cell receptor beta chain is from a study of shared clonotypes between healthy human individuals. Clones were read by immunoSEQ multiplex PCR, and TCRdb kept only the in-frame ones, dropping some. The sample includes approximately 1.4 million clones, under 99% of them seen just once. None of the donors, who were healthy HIV-negative adults, had recently had acute infections or vaccinations. CD4+ cell separation produced CD45RA+ naive and CD45RA-negative memory subsets. Trimming stripped 8 bases from V and 5 bases from J, with 19 bases between. Germline V gives CDR1 WNHNN, CDR2 SYGVQD (reference sequence). The CDR3 length is 15 residues.

The receptor was derived from a man in his thirties or forties in good health. Sequenced material: naive CD4+ T cells sorted from blood. Subset defined: CD45RA+ positively selected. The chain uses TRBV10-1 and TRBJ2-1; D remains ambiguous. This chain's CDR3 is CASAPTPGNDNEQFF. The CDR3, as DNA: TGCGCCAGCGCCCCAACGCCCGGAAATGACAATGAGCAGTTCTTC.